This T cell receptor beta chain was recorded in a study of T cells after yellow fever vaccination. Overall study context: The SMART-Seq v4 Ultra Low Input method served to prepare the low-cell-number fractions. Study-wide results and caveats: It was the secondary response that reached its peak faster, day 5 versus 15, but it was weaker. Shared CD4/CD8 clonotypes were a small share, likely from convergent recombination.

In making TCR cDNA, 5'RACE template switching added a universal primer site and UMIs to it. TCRdb ran MiXCR on the 5' RACE reads and lists one entry per CDR3 protein. This sample has about 75,000 distinct CDR3 sequences, with roughly 7% found just once. Germline CDR1 and CDR2: GTSNPN and SVGIG (reference sequence). This CDR3 is built from 13 residues. Trimming left V 0 bases short and J 4 bases short, with 7 bases between. As for this clonotype: Its antigen is not identified.

The chain employs TRBV30 and TRBJ2-1; D unclear. The receptor's source is a man between 18 and 29 years old who received the YFV17D yellow fever vaccine. This material consisted of CD8+ T cells sorted from PBMCs, taken 10 days after the first yellow fever vaccination. The CDR3 coding sequence is TGTGCCTGGAGTGTACTCCAATACAATGAGCAGTTCTTC. Its translation: CAWSVLQYNEQFF.